Each of the 27 T cell receptor beta chains below was sequenced from the same sample in a study of blood T cells in healthy people across ages. A second roughly 6 to 11 cycle PCR used barcoded and J-beta primers. TCRdb re-called the 5' RACE reads with MiXCR, one entry per CDR3 protein. This sample has hundreds of thousands of distinct CDR3 sequences; 24% occur once, and the top ten carry roughly 10%. The data were also submitted as part of a second study, on T cells of mothers and their children.

The sample taken for sequencing was blood. The source of these receptors is a boy aged 5-17 years in good health.

Worth noting for this clonotype: The junction differs from germline at one of its ends, possibly a read error. This rearrangement joins TRBV11-2 to TRBJ2-3; D uncertain. The CDR3 covers 17 residues. Germline loops: CDR1 SGHAT, CDR2 FQNNGV. The CDR3 nucleotides read TGTGCCAGCAGCTTAAGGGATCTCGCGTTCGGCACAGATACGCAGTGTTTT. Translation gives CASSLRDLAFGTDTQCF.

This clonotype was recorded many times. V is TRBV20-1 and J is TRBJ2-7, with D hard to call. V was pared by 3 bases and J by 0 bases, with 6 bases between. From germline, CDR1 is DFQATT and CDR2 SNEGSKA (reference sequence). This CDR3 contains 12 residues. CDR3 residues: CSASIYSYEQYF. The CDR3 DNA is TGCAGTGCTAGTATTTACTCCTACGAGCAGTACTTC.

This clonotype was detected a few times. The J gene is TRBJ2-7, the V gene TRBV14; 7 nucleotides agree with TRBD1. CDR1 and CDR2 (germline): SGHDN, FVKESK. This CDR3 has 14 amino acids. With V trimmed by 0 bases and J by 7 bases, 6 bases remained unmatched. The CDR3 nucleotides are TGTGCCAGCAGCCAAGATTTTGGGACAGAGGAGCAGTACTTC. Translating gives CASSQDFGTEEQYF.

This clonotype was counted many times. The V gene is TRBV20-1, the J gene TRBJ1-4; D not certain. Germline CDR1 and CDR2: DFQATT and SNEGSKA (reference sequence). The CDR3 runs 14 residues. The V end lost 0 bases, the J end lost 8 bases, and 13 bases lay between the germline ends. In DNA, the CDR3 is TGCAGTGCTAGAGAGGGTTGGGCCGGGGAAAAACTGTTTTTT. It yields the protein CSAREGWAGEKLFF.

The gene calls are TRBV10-3 and TRBJ2-6; D is unresolved. V was cut by 4 bases and J by 4 bases, with 11 bases left in between. CDR1 is ENHRY, CDR2 SYGVKD, per germline. The CDR3 covers 15 residues. DNA of the CDR3: TGTGCCATCAGTGTTTCAGCACGGGGGGCCAACGTCCTGACTTTC. It translates to CAISVSARGANVLTF.

This clonotype occurred a few times. A much larger clone is a single base away; this may be a read error. The rearrangement uses TRBV6-5 and TRBJ1-5; D unclear. Germline V gene data show CDR1 as MNHEY and CDR2 as SVGAGI. The CDR3 has 12 residues. V was trimmed by 6 bases and J by 6 bases, leaving 9 bases between them. The DNA for the CDR3 is TGTGCCAGCAGCACAAGTGGTCAGCCCCAGCATTTT. This codes for CASSTSGQPQHF.

Only one count was recorded for this clonotype. This chain links TRBV7-3 with TRBJ2-2, with 14 bases that match TRBD2. Germline loops: CDR1 SGHTA, CDR2 FQGTGA. This CDR3 has 19 amino acids. Trimming at V came to 4 bases and at J to 7 bases, leaving 14 bases not matched to a gene. CDR3 DNA sequence: TGTGCCAGCAGCTCGATGAACAGACTAGCGGGAGGGCCAGACGGGGAGCTGTTTTTT. Translation: CASSSMNRLAGGPDGELFF.

CDR3 DNA sequence: TGTGCCAGCAACCCTGGGGGGGGCAACTACAATGAGCAGTTCTTC. Translated, it gives CASNPGGGNYNEQFF. This chain uses TRBV12-3 or TRBV12-4 with TRBJ2-1; tentative D call: TRBD2 (7 bases). The CDR3 is made up of 15 amino acids. Trimming removed 7 bases from V and 3 bases from J, with 16 bases in between.

The V call is TRBV20-1, the J call TRBJ2-5, with 13 positions matching TRBD2. Judging by the DNA end, TRBJ2-1 fits better; the J call may be wrong. The V gene's germline CDR1 is DFQATT and CDR2 SNEGSKA (reference sequence). There are 13 residues in the CDR3. Written as DNA, the CDR3 is TGCAGTGCCCTGGGACTAGCGGGGAATGAGCAGTTCTTC. It yields the protein CSALGLAGNEQFF.

This clonotype was seen a few times. The genes are TRBV2 and TRBJ2-2; D ambiguous. Trimming removed 3 bases at V and 1 base at J, with 9 bases between. Germline assignment: CDR1 SNHLY and CDR2 FYNNEI. This CDR3 is built from 15 residues. This CDR3 is CASSEVYKNTGELFF. The CDR3, as DNA: TGTGCCAGCAGTGAGGTGTACAAGAACACCGGGGAGCTGTTTTTT.

This clonotype has more than one count but fewer than ten. The chain employs TRBV6-2 or TRBV6-3 and TRBJ1-5; the D gene is possibly TRBD1 (5 bases). V lost 2 bases and J 0 bases, leaving 14 bases between the germline ends. Germline-derived CDR1 and CDR2 are MNHEY and SVGEGT. This CDR3 contains 17 residues. CDR3 sequence: CASSYGRGIYSNQPQHF. In DNA form, the CDR3 reads TGTGCCAGCAGTTACGGCCGGGGCATTTATAGCAATCAGCCCCAGCATTTT.

This clonotype was found a few times. The V call is TRBV7-2, the J call TRBJ2-1, with 8 bases identical to TRBD2. The CDR3 sequence is 16 residues long. The germline V gene has CDR1 SGHTA and CDR2 FQGNSA. Germline trimming cut 1 base from V and 5 bases from J; bases unmatched to any gene: 7. The CDR3 loop is CASSLDPRLANNEQFF. The DNA of the CDR3 is TGTGCCAGCAGCTTAGACCCTAGACTAGCGAACAATGAGCAGTTCTTC.

This clonotype was detected a few times. One junction end does not reproduce the germline sequence, and a read error may be involved. J is TRBJ1-5 and V is TRBV6-2 or TRBV6-3, with D possibly matching TRBD1 (5 bases). The CDR3 covers 15 residues. Germline CDR1 MNHEY, CDR2 SVGEGT. The CDR3 DNA is TGTGCCAGCAGTCTCGGGGCGGACAACCCGCAGCCCCGGCATTTT. It is translated as CASSLGADNPQPRHF.

V and J are TRBV12-3 or TRBV12-4 and TRBJ1-4; perhaps TRBD1 as D (6 bases). The CDR3 runs to 15 residues. The V end lost 5 bases, the J end lost 7 bases, and 17 bases lay between the germline ends. DNA for the CDR3: TGTGCCAGCAGTCCCGGGACAACAATTGGTGAAAAACTGTTTTTT. This translates into CASSPGTTIGEKLFF.

This clonotype was observed a handful of times. The CDR3 region is CSASYGVSQPQHF. CDR3 nucleotides: TGCAGTGCTAGTTACGGGGTCAGTCAGCCCCAGCATTTT. The chain carries TRBV20-1 and TRBJ1-5, with D hard to call. CDR3 size: 13 residues. CDR1 is DFQATT and CDR2 is SNEGSKA in the germline V gene (reference sequence). Trimming removed 3 bases at V and 6 bases at J, with 12 bases between.

This clonotype was seen a handful of times. J is TRBJ2-5 and V is TRBV4-3, with a tentative D call TRBD2 (6 bases). Gene TRBJ2-7 matches the end of the DNA better, so the J call may be wrong. The germline gives CDR1 LGHNA, CDR2 YSLEER. This CDR3 spans 15 amino acids. The CDR3 region is CASSQDTEGAYEQYF. The CDR3 nucleotides are TGCGCCAGCAGCCAAGATACGGAGGGAGCCTACGAGCAGTACTTC.

V gene TRBV5-5 combines with J gene TRBJ2-1, with D possibly being TRBD2 (5 bases). Looked up from germline, CDR1 is SGHKS and CDR2 is YYEKEE (reference sequence). This CDR3 contains 14 residues. V was trimmed by 5 bases and J by 1 base, leaving 10 bases between them. In DNA form, the CDR3 reads TGTGCCAGCAGTCCCTGGGAGTCCTACAATGAGCAGTTCTTC. It specifies CASSPWESYNEQFF.

The table lists this clonotype with a few counts. CDR3 sequence (DNA): TGTGCCAGCAGTTACGGTTACGGGGAGCTGTTTTTT. Translation: CASSYGYGELFF. The chain is built from TRBV6-5 and TRBJ2-2, with D unresolved. The germline V gene encodes CDR1 MNHEY and CDR2 SVGAGI. Deletions cut 2 bases from V and 7 bases from J, with 5 bases between. CDR3 length equals 12 residues.

In its sample, this clonotype was seen a few times. The chain employs TRBV25-1 and TRBJ2-2, with D hard to call. The CDR3 consists of 14 residues. V was clipped by 4 bases and J by 5 bases, with 11 bases between them. CDR1 MGHDK and CDR2 SYGVNS come from the germline V gene. DNA for the CDR3: TGTGCCAGCAGTGTTTGGGTAGTAACCGGGGAGCTGTTTTTT. Protein product: CASSVWVVTGELFF.

V gene TRBV27 combines with J gene TRBJ2-5, with 15 bases lining up with TRBD2. The V and J ends lost 5 bases and 4 bases, in that order; junction bases with no gene match: 5. In germline, CDR1 is MNHEY, CDR2 SMNVEV (reference sequence). CDR3 length: 16 amino acids. The CDR3 DNA sequence: TGTGCCAGCAGTGGACCGGGACTAGCGGGAGGAGAGACCCAGTACTTC. Protein: CASSGPGLAGGETQYF.

As concerns this clonotype: A much larger clone lies a single base off, so this may be a read error. In nucleotides, the CDR3 is TGCAGCGTTCCCAGGACGGGGAAGCAGTACTTC. Encoded protein: CSVPRTGKQYF. This chain uses TRBV29-1 with TRBJ2-7; a possible D gene is TRBD2 (5 bases). V shed 5 bases and J shed 8 bases, with 13 bases lying between them. This CDR3 spans 11 amino acids. Germline CDR1 reads SQVTM; CDR2 reads ANQGSEA.

This clonotype was seen more than once but under ten times. CDR3 sequence reads: CSAPSLAGEETQYF. The CDR3 DNA reads TGCAGTGCCCCTAGCCTAGCGGGGGAGGAGACCCAGTACTTC. V and J are TRBV20-1 and TRBJ2-5; 10 positions agree with TRBD2. The germline gives CDR1 DFQATT, CDR2 SNEGSKA (reference sequence). CDR3 size: 14 residues. After removal of 6 bases from V and 5 bases from J, the junction contained 9 bases not matched to a gene.

V usage is TRBV20-1 and J usage is TRBJ2-5; D is undetermined. The closer fit of TRBJ2-7 to the DNA end suggests the J call may be wrong. This CDR3 spans 18 amino acids. Germline CDR1 and CDR2: DFQATT and SNEGSKA (reference sequence). CDR3 DNA: TGCAGTGCTAGAGACCTGGACGGAGTCCGCAGCTTTGGGTACGAGCAGTACTTC. Amino acid sequence: CSARDLDGVRSFGYEQYF.

This clonotype was detected a few times. The rearrangement uses TRBV20-1 and TRBJ1-1, with no clear D. V was trimmed by 3 bases and J by 0 bases, leaving 8 bases between them. This CDR3 region has 13 residues. The germline gives CDR1 DFQATT, CDR2 SNEGSKA (reference sequence). The CDR3, as DNA: TGCAGTGCTAGCTCCCCTTTGAACACTGAAGCTTTCTTT. This encodes CSASSPLNTEAFF.

A single count supports this clonotype. Here the CDR3 DNA reads TGCAGTGTTCGTGGAGTGGTGAACACTGAAGCTTTCTTT. It is translated as CSVRGVVNTEAFF. The chain employs TRBV20-1 and TRBJ1-1, with D unresolved. The germline V gene has CDR1 DFQATT and CDR2 SNEGSKA (reference sequence). The germline V and J ends were trimmed by 7 bases and 0 bases, with 12 bases remaining between them. This CDR3 has 13 residues.

This clonotype was counted a few times. The chain carries TRBV15 and TRBJ2-1, with D unclear. Per the germline V gene, CDR1 is LNHNV and CDR2 is YYDKDF (reference sequence). CDR3 size: 16 residues. The ends were cut back, 1 base at V and 0 bases at J, with 10 bases in the middle. CDR3: CATSRGWGSSYNEQFF. CDR3 sequence (DNA): TGTGCCACCAGCAGAGGGTGGGGTAGCTCCTACAATGAGCAGTTCTTC.

The chain uses TRBV20-1 and TRBJ2-7; 8 bases map to TRBD2. Germline V lookup: CDR1 DFQATT, CDR2 SNEGSKA (reference sequence). With V trimmed by 5 bases and J by 2 bases, 8 bases remained unmatched. The CDR3 loop spans 14 amino acids. CDR3 in DNA: TGCAGTGCTCCGCATGCGGGAGGAACCTACGAGCAGTACTTC. The encoded protein is CSAPHAGGTYEQYF.